Below, 19 T cell receptor beta chains from the same sample are listed, as sequenced in a study of T cells in Graves' hyperthyroidism and ophthalmopathy (dated by TCRdb to the late 2010s). Library creation used multiplex PCR. The sequencing machine was an Illumina HiSeq 2000. The TCR beta CDR3 regions were amplified from the RNA transcripts. A first-round RT-PCR of the TCR CDR3 used the HTBI primer set with the Qiagen OneStep RT-PCR kit. TCRdb reran the public reads through fastp at Q25 and MiXCR, keeping productive beta chains. Rows are combined by CDR3 protein, so each entry shows the most common genes and DNA. The table for this sample lists 600,000 to 800,000 distinct CDR3 sequences; 35% of them were counted only once. The top ten constitute roughly 30% of the sample. Sequenced input: blood. The receptors were gathered from a woman aged 40 to 50 with Graves' hyperthyroidism.

This clonotype was seen at least ten times. The chain joins TRBV13 to TRBJ1-1; D not resolved. Trimming stripped 5 bases from V and 3 bases from J, with 13 bases between. In germline, CDR1 is PRHDT, CDR2 FYEKMQ (reference sequence). The CDR3 runs to 14 residues. CDR3 sequence (DNA): TGTGCCAGCAGCCCCTGGACGGGATACACTGAAGCTTTCTTT. This gives the protein CASSPWTGYTEAFF. The entire variable domain, with the rest obtained from reference TRBV13 and TRBJ1-1, is as follows: AAGVIQSPRHLIKEKRETATLKCYPIPRHDTVYWYQQGPGQDPQFLISFYEKMQSDKGSIPDRFSAQQFSDYHSELNMSSLELGDSALYFCASSPWTGYTEAFFGQGTRLTVV.

This chain connects TRBV20-1 to TRBJ2-5; 9 nucleotides match TRBD2. The CDR3 has 15 amino acids. Germline V gene lookup returns CDR1 DFQATT and CDR2 SNEGSKA (reference sequence). Trimming took 1 base from V and 11 from J; bases not matched to a gene: 14. DNA for the CDR3: TGCAGTGCTAGAGGGGATAGCGGGGGCCTCCATACGCAGTACTTC. Translating gives CSARGDSGGLHTQYF.

The chain has TRBV6-5 and TRBJ1-3, with D perhaps matching TRBD1 (6 bases). The ends were cut back, 6 bases at V and 2 bases at J, with 11 bases in the middle. Per the germline V gene, CDR1 is MNHEY and CDR2 is SVGAGI. The CDR3 extends over 14 amino acids. The CDR3 coding sequence is TGTGCCAGCAGGGACGGGGGGCCTGGAAACACCATATATTTT. Amino acid sequence: CASRDGGPGNTIYF.

The chain joins TRBV6-6 to TRBJ1-3; TRBD1 agrees at 8 bases. Germline V gives CDR1 MNHNY, CDR2 SVGAGI (reference sequence). V gave up 1 base and J gave up 4 bases; unmatched junction bases: 6. The CDR3 sequence is 16 residues long. The CDR3 coding sequence is TGTGCCAGCAGTTACTTGGGACAGGCAGTCGGAAACACCATATATTTT. This translates into CASSYLGQAVGNTIYF.

The genes are TRBV19 and TRBJ1-5; possibly TRBD1 for D (5 bases). Germline CDR1 is LNHDA and CDR2 is SQIVND (reference sequence). The V and J ends lost 5 bases and 5 bases respectively, with 13 bases between them. The CDR3 is 14 residues long. The chain's CDR3 is CASSPTVSDQPQHF. CDR3 bases: TGTGCCAGTAGTCCGACAGTAAGTGATCAGCCCCAGCATTTT.

This chain connects TRBV12-3 or TRBV12-4 to TRBJ2-7; D gene uncertain. V dropped 1 base and J dropped 5 bases, with 15 bases sitting between them. The CDR3 totals 15 residues. Here the CDR3 reads CASSLVSGVLHEQYF. In nucleotides, the CDR3 is TGTGCCAGCAGTTTAGTATCTGGGGTTCTCCACGAGCAGTACTTC.

This chain joins TRBV19 and TRBJ1-1; 9 bases map to TRBD1. V lost 7 bases and J lost 5; bases outside the gene matches: 14. The CDR3 is 16 residues long. The germline V gene encodes CDR1 LNHDA and CDR2 SQIVND (reference sequence). Here the CDR3 reads CASKVPGQGPNTEAFF. The DNA for the CDR3 is TGTGCCAGTAAAGTCCCGGGACAGGGCCCAAATACTGAAGCTTTCTTT.

The V call is TRBV4-2, the J call TRBJ1-2; 9 bases fit TRBD1. Germline trimming cut 0 bases from V and 8 bases from J; bases unmatched to any gene: 7. Germline assignment: CDR1 LGHNA and CDR2 YNFKEQ. The CDR3 is 15 residues long. DNA of the CDR3: TGTGCCAGCAGCCAAGATGACAGGGGGGCTTGGGGCTACACCTTC. This translates into CASSQDDRGAWGYTF.

In its sample, this clonotype was seen a few times. This rearrangement joins TRBV20-1 to TRBJ2-2; no clear D gene. The V gene's germline CDR1 is DFQATT and CDR2 SNEGSKA (reference sequence). The length of the CDR3 is 12 residues. Between the trimmed V and J ends, which lost 3 bases and 8 bases, there was a span of 10 bases. The CDR3, as DNA: TGCAGTGCTAGCCCACCATCTGGGGAGCTGTTTTTT. Amino acids: CSASPPSGELFF.

This chain uses TRBV5-1 with TRBJ2-3, with D perhaps matching TRBD1 or TRBD2 (5 bases each). The V end lost 7 bases, the J end lost 0 bases, and 9 bases lay between the germline ends. The germline CDR1 and CDR2 sequences are SGHRS and YFSETQ. The CDR3 has 13 residues. For the CDR3, the DNA is TGCGCCAGCGGGGGTACTAGCACAGATACGCAGTATTTT. The encoded protein is CASGGTSTDTQYF. The whole variable domain, remainder taken from reference TRBV5-1 and TRBJ2-3, is KAGVTQTPRYLIKTRGQQVTLSCSPISGHRSVSWYQQTPGQGLQFLFEYFSETQRNKGNFPGRFSGRQFSNSRSEMNVSTLELGDSALYLCASGGTSTDTQYFGPGTRLTVL.

This sequence joins TRBV20-1 and TRBJ1-5; D possibly corresponds to TRBD1 (6 bases). The CDR3 is 17 amino acids. Germline V gene lookup returns CDR1 DFQATT and CDR2 SNEGSKA (reference sequence). V lost 3 bases to trimming and J lost 2 bases, with 20 bases between them. CDR3 sequence (DNA): TGCAGTGCTAGCCCTCTTGGGGGCTGGGTGGGCAATCAGCCCCAGCATTTT. This encodes CSASPLGGWVGNQPQHF.

There are a few counts of this clonotype. The chain employs TRBV25-1 and TRBJ1-2, with D tentatively TRBD1 (5 bases). Germline CDR1 is MGHDK and CDR2 is SYGVNS. The CDR3 is 14 amino acids. V lost 5 bases to trimming and J lost 5 bases, with 15 bases between them. The DNA for the CDR3 is TGTGCCAGCAGTTGGGACTTAAGAGGGTATGGCTACACCTTC. The encoded protein is CASSWDLRGYGYTF.

CDR3 in amino acids: CASSIFPGQSNYNQPQHF. As DNA, the CDR3 is TGTGCCAGTAGTATTTTCCCGGGACAGAGTAATTATAATCAGCCCCAGCATTTT. The chain links TRBV19 to TRBJ1-5; 7 bases are shared with TRBD1. Trimming took 3 bases from V and 4 from J; bases not matched to a gene: 15. CDR3 length: 18 residues. Germline V gives CDR1 LNHDA, CDR2 SQIVND (reference sequence).

This clonotype was found a few times. One junction end disagrees with the germline gene, perhaps due to a read error. The chain joins TRBV7-9 to TRBJ1-5; D gene uncertain. The CDR3 is 15 residues long. Germline loops: CDR1 SEHNR, CDR2 FQNEAQ (reference sequence). Written as DNA, the CDR3 is TGCGCCAGCAGCCAAGTGAAGGACAGCAATCAGCCCCAGCATTTT. The encoded protein is CASSQVKDSNQPQHF.

The rearrangement links TRBV10-3 to TRBJ1-5; maybe TRBD1 (5 bases). Between the trimmed V and J ends, which lost 0 bases and 11 bases, there was a span of 17 bases. Looked up from germline, CDR1 is ENHRY and CDR2 is SYGVKD. The CDR3 totals 15 residues. The CDR3 spells CAISESGGAQETQHF. The CDR3 nucleotides are TGTGCCATCAGTGAGTCAGGAGGGGCCCAAGAGACCCAGCATTTT.

This chain links TRBV6-2 or TRBV6-3 with TRBJ2-7; TRBD1 might be the D (6 bases). From germline, CDR1 is MNHEY and CDR2 SVGEGT. The CDR3 covers 16 residues. V lost 0 bases and J lost 4, with 16 bases in between. The CDR3 region is CASSYSPRDRSYEQYF. CDR3 DNA: TGTGCCAGCAGTTACTCCCCGCGAGACAGGAGTTACGAGCAGTACTTC.

The table lists this clonotype with many counts. The chain is built from TRBV7-3 and TRBJ2-6, with 7 bases fitting TRBD1. This CDR3 is 20 amino acids long. Unmatched junction bases numbered 17, after V lost 5 bases and J lost 1 base. The V gene's germline CDR1 is SGHTA and CDR2 FQGTGA. CDR3 bases: TGTGCCAGCAGCCTAAACGAGGACAGGTCGAACTGGTCTGGGGCCAACGTCCTGACTTTC. Amino acids: CASSLNEDRSNWSGANVLTF.

This sequence joins TRBV10-3 and TRBJ2-6; D unresolved. Deletions cut 2 bases from V and 4 bases from J, with 6 bases between. Germline CDR1 ENHRY, CDR2 SYGVKD. The CDR3 consists of 14 residues. The CDR3 loop reads CAISEAPGANVLTF. CDR3 coding DNA: TGTGCCATCAGTGAGGCTCCAGGGGCCAACGTCCTGACTTTC.

The rearrangement links TRBV5-1 to TRBJ2-5; D is unclear. This CDR3 comprises 14 residues. The germline gives CDR1 SGHRS, CDR2 YFSETQ. The germline V and J ends were trimmed by 4 bases and 3 bases, with 13 bases remaining between them. The CDR3 coding sequence is TGCGCCAGCAGCCCTGGTAGATGGGAAGAGACCCAGTACTTC. Translated: CASSPGRWEETQYF.